This T cell receptor (beta chain) is from a study of blood T cell repertoires in COVID-19. The CDR3 is 14 amino acids. Trimming at V came to 4 bases and at J to 3 bases, leaving 3 bases not matched to a gene. Germline-derived CDR1 and CDR2 are SGHRS and YFSETQ. Under the authors' procedure: Reference gene primer amplification gave estimated nucleated cell counts. The assay was immunoSEQ multiplex PCR, and TCRdb's table has in-frame clones only and misses some. From that table come the V and J calls and clone size; the DNA was used to work out D and trimming. This table has 200,000 or so clones, about 86% appearing once.

This sequence was found in a man aged 25-40 years with active or convalescent COVID-19. This chain joins TRBV5-1 and TRBJ2-5; 10 nucleotides line up with TRBD1. Sequenced sample: peripheral blood. The CDR3 loop is CASSIGTGEETQYF. The CDR3 DNA is TGCGCCAGCAGCATAGGGACAGGGGAAGAGACCCAGTACTTC.